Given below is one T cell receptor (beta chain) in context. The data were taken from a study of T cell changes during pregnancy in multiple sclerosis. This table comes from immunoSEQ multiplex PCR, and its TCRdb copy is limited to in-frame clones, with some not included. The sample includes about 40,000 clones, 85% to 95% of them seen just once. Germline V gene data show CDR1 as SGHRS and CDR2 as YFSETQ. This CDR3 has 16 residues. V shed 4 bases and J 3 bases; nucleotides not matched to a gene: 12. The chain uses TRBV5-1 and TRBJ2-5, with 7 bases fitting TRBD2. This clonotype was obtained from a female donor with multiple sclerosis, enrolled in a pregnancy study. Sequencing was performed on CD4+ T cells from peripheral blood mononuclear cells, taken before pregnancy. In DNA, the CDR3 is TGCGCCAGCAGCCGAACCCCTTCCGCGGGAGAAGAGACCCAGTACTTC. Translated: CASSRTPSAGEETQYF.